A selection of T cell receptor beta chains follows, all from one sample in a study of cytomegalovirus exposure and HLA in healthy donors. Some clones are missing from TCRdb's copy, which holds only in-frame ones; the method was immunoSEQ multiplex PCR. Here the sample spans roughly 100,000 clones, 85% being singletons. Input material: PBMCs. The receptors come from a man between 18 and 29 years old in good health and CMV-seropositive. CDR3s include the opening cysteine and the closing phenylalanine or tryptophan. A D gene is named only where the DNA matches it firmly. Some rows have no size entry. The others give once, few or many, or a class for an expanded clone.

d_gene,v_gene,abundance,j_gene,CDR3nt,CDR3aa
-,TRBV7-9,-,TRBJ2-2,TGTGCCAGCAGCCCCGGGACTCTGAACACCGGGGAGCTGTTTTTT,CASSPGTLNTGELFF
-,TRBV19,-,TRBJ1-2,TGTGCCAGTACCCTACAGGAGAACTATGGCTACACCTTC,CASTLQENYGYTF
TRBD2,TRBV11-2,-,TRBJ2-7,TGTGCCAGCAGCGAGACTAGCGCCTACGAGCAGTACTTC,CASSETSAYEQYF
-,TRBV29-1,-,TRBJ2-1,TGCAGCGTTGAATTGGGAACTAGCTCCTTAAATGAGCAGTTCTTC,CSVELGTSSLNEQFF
-,TRBV28,few,TRBJ1-1,TGTGCCAGCAACAGGGCAACCACTGAAGCTTTCTTT,CASNRATTEAFF
TRBD1,TRBV7-6,-,TRBJ1-2,TGTGCCAGCAGCGCGGGACAGGGAATGAATGGCTACACCTTC,CASSAGQGMNGYTF
TRBD1,TRBV19,-,TRBJ1-1,TGTGCCAGTAGTTTCTTAGCCCCGGGACAGGGGCGGCGGACTGAAGCTTTCTTT,CASSFLAPGQGRRTEAFF
TRBD1,TRBV29-1,-,TRBJ2-2,TGCAGCGGTCGGACAGGGCGGGCCGGGGAGCTGTTTTTT,CSGRTGRAGELFF
-,TRBV4-1,-,TRBJ2-5,TGCGCCAGCAGCCAAGAGACCTGGCGGGAAGAGACCCAGTACTTC,CASSQETWREETQYF
-,TRBV30,-,TRBJ2-7,TGTGCCTTAGCGAGCTCCTACAAGCAGTACTTC,CALASSYKQYF
TRBD2,TRBV6-5,-,TRBJ2-3,TGTGCCAGCAGTCTAGCGGGCCATAGCACAGATACGCAGTATTTT,CASSLAGHSTDTQYF
-,TRBV19,-,TRBJ1-2,TGTGCCAGTAGGGGCATGGACAGCCAATCCGACTATGGCTACACCTTC,CASRGMDSQSDYGYTF
TRBD2,TRBV6-5,-,TRBJ2-3,TGTGCCAGCAGTACGCATAGCGGGATGGGAGATACGCAGTATTTT,CASSTHSGMGDTQYF
TRBD1,TRBV10-2,once,TRBJ1-1,TGCGCCAGCAGGGGGGACAGGGAAGTGACTGAAGCTTTCTTT,CASRGDREVTEAFF
TRBD1,TRBV29-1,-,TRBJ2-2,TGCAGCGCTCGGACAGGGGGAATCGGGGAGCTGTTTTTT,CSARTGGIGELFF
-,TRBV18,-,TRBJ1-2,TGTGCCAGCTCACCAAACAGAGATGGCTACACCTTC,CASSPNRDGYTF
-,TRBV7-9,few,TRBJ2-1,TGTGCCAGCAGCTTAGGGGGGGTACTTGGACGAGACAATGAGCAGTTCTTC,CASSLGGVLGRDNEQFF
TRBD2,TRBV18,few,TRBJ2-7,TGTGCCAGCTCACCAACTAGCGGGAGGGCCTACGAGCAGTACTTC,CASSPTSGRAYEQYF
-,TRBV14,-,TRBJ1-1,TGTGCCAGCAGCCTACAGGGCTACACTGAAGCTTTCTTT,CASSLQGYTEAFF
-,TRBV18,few,TRBJ2-7,TGTGCCAGCTCACCATCAGGGCGCGAGCAGTACTTC,CASSPSGREQYF
-,TRBV19,-,TRBJ2-7,TGTGCCAGTAGTCCCGCAGGGGCCTACGAGCAGTACTTC,CASSPAGAYEQYF
-,TRBV5-4,-,TRBJ1-3,TGTGCCAGCAGCTTTTCGGGGGCTGGAAACACCATATATTTT,CASSFSGAGNTIYF
-,TRBV6-1,-,TRBJ1-1,TGTGCCAGCAGTAACACAGGGAACACTGAAGCTTTCTTT,CASSNTGNTEAFF
-,TRBV6-1,-,TRBJ2-7,TGTGCCAGCAGTGAATTACGCGGGGAACCTTACGAGCAGTACTTC,CASSELRGEPYEQYF
TRBD1,TRBV28,-,TRBJ2-5,TGTGCCAGCAGTCCCCTCGGACAGGGGAGAGTCGACGGGACCCAGTACTTC,CASSPLGQGRVDGTQYF
-,TRBV20-1,-,TRBJ1-1,TGCAGTGCCACTAGGCAGGAAGAAGCTTTCTTT,CSATRQEEAFF
-,TRBV11-2,-,TRBJ2-3,TGTGCCAGCAGCTTAGGGGGCAGGGGCCCAGATACGCAGTATTTT,CASSLGGRGPDTQYF